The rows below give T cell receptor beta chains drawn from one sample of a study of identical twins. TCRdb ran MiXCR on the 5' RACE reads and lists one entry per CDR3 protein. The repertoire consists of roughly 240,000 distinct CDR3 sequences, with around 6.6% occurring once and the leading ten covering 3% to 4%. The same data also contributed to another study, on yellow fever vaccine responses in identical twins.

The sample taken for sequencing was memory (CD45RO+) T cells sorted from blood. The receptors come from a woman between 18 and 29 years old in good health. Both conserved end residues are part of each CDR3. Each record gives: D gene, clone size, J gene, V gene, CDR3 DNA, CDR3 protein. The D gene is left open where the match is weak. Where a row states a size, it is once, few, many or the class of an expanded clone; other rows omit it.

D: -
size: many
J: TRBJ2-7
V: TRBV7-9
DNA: TGTGCCAGCAGCTTAGAGGGGGTGCAGGCTTACTTC
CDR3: CASSLEGVQAYF

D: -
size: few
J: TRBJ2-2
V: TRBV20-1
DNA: TGCAGTGCTATCATGACTCGCTACAACACCGGGGAGCTGTTTTTT
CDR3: CSAIMTRYNTGELFF

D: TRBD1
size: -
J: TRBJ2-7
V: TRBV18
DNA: TGTGCCAGCTGCCGGGACAGGGTGTCCTACGAGCAGTACTTC
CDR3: CASCRDRVSYEQYF

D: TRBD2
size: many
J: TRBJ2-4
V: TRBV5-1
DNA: TGCGCCAGCAGCCCCCGGGAGGGCCGAGACATTCAGTACTTC
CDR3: CASSPREGRDIQYF

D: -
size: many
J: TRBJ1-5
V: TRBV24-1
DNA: TGTGCCACCAGTGATTTTGGTTGGCAGCCCCAGCATTTT
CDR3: CATSDFGWQPQHF

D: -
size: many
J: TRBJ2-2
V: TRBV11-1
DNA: TGTGCCAGCAGCCCGTTGGACAGCTCCGCGAACACCGGGGAGCTGTTTTTT
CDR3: CASSPLDSSANTGELFF

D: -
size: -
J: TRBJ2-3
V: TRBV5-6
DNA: TGTGCCAGCAGCCCTGAAGGAAGGGTGAATACGCAGTATTTT
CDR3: CASSPEGRVNTQYF

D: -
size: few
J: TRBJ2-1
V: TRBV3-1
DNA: TGTGCCAGCAGCGGGGGGCGCGAGCAGTTCTTC
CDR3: CASSGGREQFF

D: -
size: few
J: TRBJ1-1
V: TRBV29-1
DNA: TGCAGCGCTCCCGGGAGGGTGGACACTGAAGCTTTCTTT
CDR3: CSAPGRVDTEAFF

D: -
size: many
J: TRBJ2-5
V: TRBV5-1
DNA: TGCGCCAGCAGCCCCCACGACTCGTACCAAGAGACCCAGTACTTC
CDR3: CASSPHDSYQETQYF

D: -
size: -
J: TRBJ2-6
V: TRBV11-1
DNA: TGTGCCAGCAGTCAATGGGGCAGGAGCGTCTCTGGGGCCAACGTCCTGACTTTC
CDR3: CASSQWGRSVSGANVLTF

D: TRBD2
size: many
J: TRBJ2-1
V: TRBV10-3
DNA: TGTGCCATCAGTGAGACGACTAGCGGGAGTAACAATGAGCAGTTCTTC
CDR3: CAISETTSGSNNEQFF

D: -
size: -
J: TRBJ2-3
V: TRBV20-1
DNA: TGCAGTGCTAGAGGGGTCCTGACAGATACGCAGTATTTT
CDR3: CSARGVLTDTQYF

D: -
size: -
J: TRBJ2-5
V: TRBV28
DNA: TGTGCCAGCAGGGGCACTGGGATAGAGACCCAGTACTTC
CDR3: CASRGTGIETQYF

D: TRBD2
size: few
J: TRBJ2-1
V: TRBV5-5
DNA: TGTGCCAGCAGCTATAGCGGGGCCTCTAACAATGAGCAGTTCTTC
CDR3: CASSYSGASNNEQFF

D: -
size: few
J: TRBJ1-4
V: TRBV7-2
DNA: TGTGCCAGCACCCCTCAGACTGGGGAGAAACTGTTTTTT
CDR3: CASTPQTGEKLFF

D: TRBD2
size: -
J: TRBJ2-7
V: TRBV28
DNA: TGTGCCAGCAGTTCAAACCCCCTCCTGAGCGGGGACCACTACGAGCAGTACTTC
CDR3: CASSSNPLLSGDHYEQYF

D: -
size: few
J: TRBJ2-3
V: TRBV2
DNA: TGTGCCAGCAGTGACAGGGTGGTCTTGGATACGCAGTATTTT
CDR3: CASSDRVVLDTQYF

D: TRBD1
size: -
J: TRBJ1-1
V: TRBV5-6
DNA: TGTGCCAGCAGCGGGGGACAGGTTGGCCTTCACACTGAAGCTTTCTTT
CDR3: CASSGGQVGLHTEAFF

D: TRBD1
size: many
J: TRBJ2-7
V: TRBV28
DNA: TGTGCCAGCAGTCTAGGGACAGGGGGCTACGAGCAGTACTTC
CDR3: CASSLGTGGYEQYF

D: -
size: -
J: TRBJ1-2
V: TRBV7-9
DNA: TGTGCCAGCAGCTTAGTAGATAATAACTATGGCTACACCTTC
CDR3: CASSLVDNNYGYTF

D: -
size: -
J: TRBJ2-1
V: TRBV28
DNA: TGTGCCAGCAGTTTAATGGTGGGCAGGGGGGTCAATGAGCAGTTCTTC
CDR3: CASSLMVGRGVNEQFF

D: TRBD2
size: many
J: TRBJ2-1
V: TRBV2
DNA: TGTGCCAGCAGGGTAGGGACTAGCGGGGTTAGCTCCTACAATGAGCAGTTCTTC
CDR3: CASRVGTSGVSSYNEQFF

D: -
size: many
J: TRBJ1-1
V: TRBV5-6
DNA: TGTGCCAGCAGCTTGGACAGGGTGAACACTGAAGCTTTCTTT
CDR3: CASSLDRVNTEAFF

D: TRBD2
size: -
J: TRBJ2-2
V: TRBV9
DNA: TGTGCCAGCAGCGTAGGAGGACTAGCGGGAGGGGCCGGGGAGCTGTTTTTT
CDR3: CASSVGGLAGGAGELFF

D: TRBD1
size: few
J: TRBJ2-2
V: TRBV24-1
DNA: TGTGCCACCAATACAGGGGGCGGCACCGGGGAGCTGTTTTTT
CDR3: CATNTGGGTGELFF

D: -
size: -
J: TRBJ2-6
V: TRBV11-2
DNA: TGTGCCAGCAGCCTGTCCGACTCTGGGGCCAACGTCCTGACTTTC
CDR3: CASSLSDSGANVLTF

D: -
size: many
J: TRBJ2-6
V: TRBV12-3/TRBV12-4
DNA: TGTGCCAGCAGTTTCAGCAGGGTTACTGGGGCCAACGTCCTGACTTTC
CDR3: CASSFSRVTGANVLTF

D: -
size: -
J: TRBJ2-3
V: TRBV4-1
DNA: TGCGCCAGCAGCCAAGAAGGCGGCGATACGCAGTATTTT
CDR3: CASSQEGGDTQYF

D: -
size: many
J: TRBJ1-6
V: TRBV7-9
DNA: TGTGCCAGCAGCCTTCGACAGGATGGCGGTTCACCCCTCCACTTT
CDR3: CASSLRQDGGSPLHF

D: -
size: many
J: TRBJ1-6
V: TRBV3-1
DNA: TGTGCCAGCGACGGCGGTGGGCATAATTCACCCCTCCACTTT
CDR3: CASDGGGHNSPLHF

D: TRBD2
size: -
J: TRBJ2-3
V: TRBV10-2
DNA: TGCGCCAGCCGACGGCGGGGGGGCTGGTCAGATACGCAGTATTTT
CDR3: CASRRRGGWSDTQYF

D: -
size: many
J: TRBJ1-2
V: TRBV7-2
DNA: TGTGCCAGCAGTCGGAGTCCTGCACCCCCCTATGGCTACACCTTC
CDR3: CASSRSPAPPYGYTF

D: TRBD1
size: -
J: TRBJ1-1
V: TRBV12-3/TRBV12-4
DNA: TGTGCCAGCATCCGAGACAGGGTATCTGAAGCTTTCTTT
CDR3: CASIRDRVSEAFF

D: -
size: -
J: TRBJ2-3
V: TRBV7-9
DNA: TGTGCCAGCAGCTTATCTGCGGGAAAGGGCACAGATACGCAGTATTTT
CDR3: CASSLSAGKGTDTQYF

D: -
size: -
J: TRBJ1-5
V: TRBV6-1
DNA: TGTGCCAGCAGTGGACAGAATAGCAATCAGCCCCAGCATTTT
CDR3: CASSGQNSNQPQHF

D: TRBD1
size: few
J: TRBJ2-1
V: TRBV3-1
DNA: TGTGCCAGCAGCCAAGGGACAGGGGGCAATGAGCAGTTCTTC
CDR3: CASSQGTGGNEQFF